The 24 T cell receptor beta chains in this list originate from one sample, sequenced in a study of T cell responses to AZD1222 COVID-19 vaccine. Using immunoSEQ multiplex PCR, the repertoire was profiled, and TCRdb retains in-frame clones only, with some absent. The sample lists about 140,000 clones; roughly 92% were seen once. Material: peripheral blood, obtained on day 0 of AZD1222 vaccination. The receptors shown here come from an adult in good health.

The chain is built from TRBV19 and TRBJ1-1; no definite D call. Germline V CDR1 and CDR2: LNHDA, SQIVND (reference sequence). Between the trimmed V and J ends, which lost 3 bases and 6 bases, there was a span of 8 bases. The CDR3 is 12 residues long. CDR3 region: CASSIRRAEAFF. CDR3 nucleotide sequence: TGTGCCAGTAGTATCCGGAGAGCTGAAGCTTTCTTT.

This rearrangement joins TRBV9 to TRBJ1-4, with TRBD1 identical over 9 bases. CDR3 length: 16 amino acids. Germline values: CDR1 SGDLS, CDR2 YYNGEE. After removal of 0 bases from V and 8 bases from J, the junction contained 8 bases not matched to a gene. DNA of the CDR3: TGTGCCAGCAGCGTAGAGTCGACAGGGGGAAGGGAAAAACTGTTTTTT. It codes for CASSVESTGGREKLFF.

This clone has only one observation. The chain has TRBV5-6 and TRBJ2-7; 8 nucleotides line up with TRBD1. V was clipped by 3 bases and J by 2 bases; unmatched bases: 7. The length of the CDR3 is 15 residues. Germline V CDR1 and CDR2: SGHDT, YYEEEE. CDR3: CASSSAGTGTYEQYF. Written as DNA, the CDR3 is TGTGCCAGCAGCTCCGCCGGGACAGGTACCTACGAGCAGTACTTC.

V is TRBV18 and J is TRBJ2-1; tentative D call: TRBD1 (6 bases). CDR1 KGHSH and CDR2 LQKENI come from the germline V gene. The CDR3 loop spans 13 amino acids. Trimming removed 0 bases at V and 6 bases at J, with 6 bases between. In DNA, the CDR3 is TGTGCCAGCTCACCACCGGACAGCAATGAGCAGTTCTTC. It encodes CASSPPDSNEQFF.

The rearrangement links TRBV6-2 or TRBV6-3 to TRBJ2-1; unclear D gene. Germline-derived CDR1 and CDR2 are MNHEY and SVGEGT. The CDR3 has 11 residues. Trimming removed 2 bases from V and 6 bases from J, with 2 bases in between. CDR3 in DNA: TGTGCCAGCAGTTACCCCAATGAGCAGTTCTTC. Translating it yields CASSYPNEQFF.

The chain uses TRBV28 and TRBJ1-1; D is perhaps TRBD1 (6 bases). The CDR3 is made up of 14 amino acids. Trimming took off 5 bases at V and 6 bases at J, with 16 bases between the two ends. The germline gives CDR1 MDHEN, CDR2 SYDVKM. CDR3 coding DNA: TGTGCCAGCAGTCGATCTACAGGGCAAGCTGAAGCTTTCTTT. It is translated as CASSRSTGQAEAFF. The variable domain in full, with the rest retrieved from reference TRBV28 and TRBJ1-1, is DVKVTQSSRYLVKRTGEKVFLECVQDMDHENMFWYRQDPGLGLRLIYFSYDVKMKEKGDIPEGYSVSREKKERFSLILESASTNQTSMYLCASSRSTGQAEAFFGQGTRLTVV.

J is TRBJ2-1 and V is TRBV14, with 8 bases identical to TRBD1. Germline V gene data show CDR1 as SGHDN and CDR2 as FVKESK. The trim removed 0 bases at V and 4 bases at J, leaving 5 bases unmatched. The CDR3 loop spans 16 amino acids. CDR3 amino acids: CASSQEMTGVYNEQFF. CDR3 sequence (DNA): TGTGCCAGCAGCCAAGAGATGACAGGGGTTTACAATGAGCAGTTCTTC.

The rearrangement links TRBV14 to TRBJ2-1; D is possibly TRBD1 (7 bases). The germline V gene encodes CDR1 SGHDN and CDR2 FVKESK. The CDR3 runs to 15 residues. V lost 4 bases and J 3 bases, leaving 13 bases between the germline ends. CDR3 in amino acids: CASSRGTAFYNEQFF. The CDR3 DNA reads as TGTGCCAGCAGCCGCGGGACAGCCTTCTACAATGAGCAGTTCTTC.

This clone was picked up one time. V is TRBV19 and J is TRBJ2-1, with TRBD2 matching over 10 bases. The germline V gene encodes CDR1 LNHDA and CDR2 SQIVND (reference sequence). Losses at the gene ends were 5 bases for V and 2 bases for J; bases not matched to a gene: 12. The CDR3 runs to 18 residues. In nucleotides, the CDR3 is TGTGCCAGTAGTTCCCCCCCCGGGACTAGCGCTACCTACAATGAGCAGTTCTTC. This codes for CASSSPPGTSATYNEQFF.

This CDR3 is CASSYRGDPYNEQFF. The CDR3 nucleotides are TGTGCCAGCAGTTACAGGGGGGATCCCTACAATGAGCAGTTCTTC. The V gene is TRBV6-6, the J gene TRBJ2-1; D may be TRBD1 or TRBD2 (6 bases each). From germline, CDR1 is MNHNY and CDR2 SVGAGI (reference sequence). V lost 2 bases and J lost 2, with 10 bases in between. The CDR3 covers 15 residues.

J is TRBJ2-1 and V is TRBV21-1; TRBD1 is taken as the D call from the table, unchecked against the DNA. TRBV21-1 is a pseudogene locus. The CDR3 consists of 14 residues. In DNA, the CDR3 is TGTGCCAGCATTGGGGCGGTTTCCTACAATGAGCAGTTCTTC. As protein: CASIGAVSYNEQFF.

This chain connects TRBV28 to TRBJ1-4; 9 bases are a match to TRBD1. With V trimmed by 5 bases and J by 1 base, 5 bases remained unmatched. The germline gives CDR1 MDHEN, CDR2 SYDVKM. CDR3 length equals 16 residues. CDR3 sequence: CASSTGGLGTNEKLFF. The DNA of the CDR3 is TGTGCCAGCAGTACAGGGGGCTTGGGAACTAATGAAAAACTGTTTTTT.

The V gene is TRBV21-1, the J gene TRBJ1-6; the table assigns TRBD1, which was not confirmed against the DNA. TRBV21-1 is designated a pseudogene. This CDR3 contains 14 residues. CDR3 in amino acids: CAVSGGTENSPLHF. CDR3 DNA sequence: TGTGCAGTTTCAGGGGGGACGGAAAATTCACCCCTCCACTTT.

The CDR3 bases are TGTGCCAGCAGTTTATGGGGGAAGGAGGTTTCTAAGCAGTACTTC. It codes for CASSLWGKEVSKQYF. The chain recombines TRBV28 with TRBJ2-7, with D perhaps matching TRBD2 (5 bases). This CDR3 is built from 15 residues. Per the germline V gene, CDR1 is MDHEN and CDR2 is SYDVKM. V lost 0 bases and J 8 bases, leaving 17 bases between the germline ends. Full variable domain (missing parts from reference TRBV28 and TRBJ2-7): DVKVTQSSRYLVKRTGEKVFLECVQDMDHENMFWYRQDPGLGLRLIYFSYDVKMKEKGDIPEGYSVSREKKERFSLILESASTNQTSMYLCASSLWGKEVSKQYFGPGTRLTVT.

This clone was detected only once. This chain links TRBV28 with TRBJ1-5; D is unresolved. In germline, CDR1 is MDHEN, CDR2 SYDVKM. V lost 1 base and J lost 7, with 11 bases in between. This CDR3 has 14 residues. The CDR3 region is CASSLSPPRQPQHF. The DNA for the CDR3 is TGTGCCAGCAGTTTATCCCCCCCACGGCAGCCCCAGCATTTT.

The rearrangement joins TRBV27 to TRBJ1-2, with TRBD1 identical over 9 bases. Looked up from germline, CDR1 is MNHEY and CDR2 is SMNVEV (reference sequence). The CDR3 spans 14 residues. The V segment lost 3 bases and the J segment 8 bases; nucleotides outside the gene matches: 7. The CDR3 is CASSLEGQGTGYTF. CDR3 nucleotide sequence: TGTGCCAGCAGTTTGGAGGGACAGGGTACCGGCTACACCTTC.

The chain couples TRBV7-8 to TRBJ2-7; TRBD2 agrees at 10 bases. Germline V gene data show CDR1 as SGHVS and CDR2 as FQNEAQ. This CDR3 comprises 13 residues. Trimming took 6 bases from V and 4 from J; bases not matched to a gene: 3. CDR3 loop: CASRSGGGYEQYF. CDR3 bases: TGTGCCAGCAGGAGCGGGGGGGGTTACGAGCAGTACTTC.

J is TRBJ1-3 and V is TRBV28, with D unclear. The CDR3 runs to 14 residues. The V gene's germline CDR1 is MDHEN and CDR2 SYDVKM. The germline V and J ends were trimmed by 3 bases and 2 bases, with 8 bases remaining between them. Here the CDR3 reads CASSFDMAGNTIYF. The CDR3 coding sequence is TGTGCCAGCAGTTTCGACATGGCTGGAAACACCATATATTTT.

The CDR3 bases are TGTGCCAGCAGTAGCGACAACGTCTATGGCTACACCTTC. The encoded protein is CASSSDNVYGYTF. This chain uses TRBV2 with TRBJ1-2; no clear D. CDR1 is SNHLY and CDR2 is FYNNEI in the germline V gene. The CDR3 loop spans 13 amino acids. V was trimmed by 5 bases and J by 4 bases, leaving 11 bases between them.

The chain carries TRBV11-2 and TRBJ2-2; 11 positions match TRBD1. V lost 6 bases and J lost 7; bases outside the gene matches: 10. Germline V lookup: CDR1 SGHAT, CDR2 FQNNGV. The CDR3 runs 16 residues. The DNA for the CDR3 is TGTGCCAGCAGAGACTGGACAGGGGGCTTCGACGGGGAGCTGTTTTTT. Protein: CASRDWTGGFDGELFF.

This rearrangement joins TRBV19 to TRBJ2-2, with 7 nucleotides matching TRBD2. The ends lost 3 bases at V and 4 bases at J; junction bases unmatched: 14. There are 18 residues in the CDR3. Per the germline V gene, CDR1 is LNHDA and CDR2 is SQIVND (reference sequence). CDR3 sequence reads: CASSINAIGGSGTGELFF. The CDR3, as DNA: TGTGCCAGTAGTATTAACGCTATCGGGGGGTCGGGCACCGGGGAGCTGTTTTTT. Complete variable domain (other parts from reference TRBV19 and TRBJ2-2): DGGITQSPKYLFRKEGQNVTLSCEQNLNHDAMYWYRQDPGQGLRLIYYSQIVNDFQKGDIAEGYSVSREKKESFPLTVTSAQKNPTAFYLCASSINAIGGSGTGELFFGEGSRLTVL.

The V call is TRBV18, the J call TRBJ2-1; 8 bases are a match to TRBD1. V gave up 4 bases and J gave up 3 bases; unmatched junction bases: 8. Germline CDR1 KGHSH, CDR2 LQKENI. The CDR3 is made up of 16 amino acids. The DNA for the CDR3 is TGTGCCAGCTCACTAGACAGGGGTTTAGGCTACAATGAGCAGTTCTTC. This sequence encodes CASSLDRGLGYNEQFF.

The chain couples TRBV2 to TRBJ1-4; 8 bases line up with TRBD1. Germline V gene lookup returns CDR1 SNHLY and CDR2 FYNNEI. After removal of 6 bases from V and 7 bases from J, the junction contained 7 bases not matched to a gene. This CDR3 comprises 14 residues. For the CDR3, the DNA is TGTGCCAGCAGGCTCGGACAGGGAGGTGAAAAACTGTTTTTT. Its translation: CASRLGQGGEKLFF.

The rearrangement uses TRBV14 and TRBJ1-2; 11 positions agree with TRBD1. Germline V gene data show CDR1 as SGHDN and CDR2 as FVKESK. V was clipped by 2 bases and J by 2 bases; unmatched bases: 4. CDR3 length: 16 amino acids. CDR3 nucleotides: TGTGCCAGCAGCCAACCCGGGACAGGGGGAAACTATGGCTACACCTTC. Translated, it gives CASSQPGTGGNYGYTF. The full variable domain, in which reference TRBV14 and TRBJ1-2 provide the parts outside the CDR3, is EAGVTQFPSHSVIEKGQTVTLRCDPISGHDNLYWYRRVMGKEIKFLLHFVKESKQDESGMPNNRFLAERTGGTYSTLKVQPAELEDSGVYFCASSQPGTGGNYGYTFGSGTRLTVV.